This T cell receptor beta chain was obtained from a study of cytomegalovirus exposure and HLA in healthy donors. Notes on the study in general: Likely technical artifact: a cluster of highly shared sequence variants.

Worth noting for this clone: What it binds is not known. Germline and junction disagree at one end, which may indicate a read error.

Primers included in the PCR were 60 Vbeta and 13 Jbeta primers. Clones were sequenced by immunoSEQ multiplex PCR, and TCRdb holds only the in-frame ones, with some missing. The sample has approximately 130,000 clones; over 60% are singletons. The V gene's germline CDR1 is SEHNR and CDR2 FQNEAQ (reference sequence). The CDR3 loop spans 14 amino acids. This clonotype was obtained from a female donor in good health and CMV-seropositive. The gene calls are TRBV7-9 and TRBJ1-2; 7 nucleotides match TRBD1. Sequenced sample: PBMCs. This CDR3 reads CSSSLWGTEDGYTF. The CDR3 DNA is TGTTCCAGCAGCCTATGGGGGACAGAAGATGGCTACACCTTC.